This T cell receptor (beta chain) was obtained from a study of blood T cell repertoires in COVID-19. Study-wide context: The study drew acute and convalescent COVID-19 samples from the United States, Italy and Spain.

Participants' reported clinical history set cohort assignment. The CDR3 has 15 amino acids. J lost 4 bases, V lost 6 bases, and 7 bases had no gene match. Germline loops: CDR1 SGHAT, CDR2 FQDESV (reference sequence). Original methodology: From reference gene primer amplification, estimates of nucleated cell counts were derived. The protocol was immunoSEQ multiplex PCR, while the TCRdb copy is restricted to in-frame clones and leaves out a portion. V and J calls plus clone size are reproduced from that table; the DNA served to infer D and trimming. This repertoire shows about 180,000 clones, 89% found once; its top ten account for approximately 2.5%.

Material: PBMCs or T cells enriched from blood (not recorded which). This chain links TRBV11-1 with TRBJ2-1, with TRBD2 identical over 9 bases. This receptor was identified in a woman in her forties with acute COVID-19. Here the CDR3 DNA reads TGTGCCAGCAGGCGTAGGCGGGAGGGTTACAATGAGCAGTTCTTC. Its translation: CASRRRREGYNEQFF.